This T cell receptor beta chain emerged from a study of regulatory T cells in long-lasting Graves disease. This clonotype showed up just a few times. Its antigen remains unknown. This CDR3 is built from 15 residues. Germline V gene lookup returns CDR1 SNHLY and CDR2 FYNNEI. Losses at the gene ends were 7 bases for V and 6 bases for J; bases not matched to a gene: 10. Notes on the study in general: Lower TCR diversity was seen in persistent Graves' patients than in newly diagnosed ones.

Time point in this sample: newly diagnosed GD, antithyroid drugs for less than 3 months. PBMC-derived RNA was used for the TCR library. Patients met American Thyroid Association criteria for Graves' disease. As a group, patients came from one endocrinology department in Xi'an, China. CDR3 regions were amplified by Arm-PCR using iRepertoire HTBI primers to build TCR beta libraries. TCRdb recomputed calls from the multiplex PCR reads with MiXCR, one row per CDR3 protein. The table includes roughly 320,000 distinct CDR3 sequences, 16% detected once. These sequences were also reported in another study, on T cells in Graves' hyperthyroidism and ophthalmopathy. This second study says: Among thyroid clonotypes expanded above 0.001, most also appeared in blood.

V is TRBV2 and J is TRBJ1-5; 9 nucleotides align to TRBD1. This sequence originates from a man between 35 and 55 years old with Graves disease. This specimen consisted of peripheral blood mononuclear cells (PBMCs), obtained at new diagnosis, from a patient treated with antithyroid drugs. CDR3 sequence: CASTDRGGVGQPQHF. In DNA, the CDR3 is TGTGCCAGCACGGACAGGGGAGGAGTTGGTCAGCCCCAGCATTTT.